This T cell receptor beta chain emerged from a study of spatial heterogeneity in lung cancer. Sample time point: blood at routine non-recurrence follow-up after resection. V was pared by 3 bases and J by 8 bases, with 8 bases between. CDR3 length equals 12 residues. The V gene's germline CDR1 is LGHDT and CDR2 YNNKEL (reference sequence). TCRdb redid the calling of the 5' RACE reads with MiXCR, one entry per CDR3 protein. The top ten hold 1.5% to 2% of the sample, which has 72,000 or so distinct CDR3 sequences, 8% to 9% seen once. This rearrangement joins TRBV3-1 to TRBJ2-1, with D unresolved. The sample consisted of PBMCs, taken at follow-up. The receptor's source is a female donor with early-stage non-small cell lung cancer. Written as DNA, the CDR3 is TGTGCCAGCAGCCATAAAAGCTATGAGCAGTTCTTC. Its protein is CASSHKSYEQFF.